This T cell receptor beta chain was sequenced for a study of CD8 T cells in Susac syndrome. This clonotype was counted a few times. The study sequenced TCR beta in blood CD8+ and CD4+ T cells. Isolation of CD8+ and CD4+ T cells was performed negatively, whereas enrichment of TEMRA cells was done by FACS. RNA, at about 0.5 to 1 ug, was reverse transcribed with random hexamers. TCRdb re-called the immunoSEQ multiplex PCR reads with MiXCR, one entry per CDR3 protein. The sample carries approximately 160,000 distinct CDR3 sequences, around 94% recorded once. Germline trimming cut 3 bases from V and 4 bases from J; bases unmatched to any gene: 3. CDR1 and CDR2 (germline): KGHSH, LQKENI. The CDR3 spans 14 residues.

Sequenced input: CD4+ T cells from PBMCs. The chain links TRBV18 to TRBJ2-7; 10 positions agree with TRBD1. The sequence derives from a human donor with multiple sclerosis. CDR3 loop: CASSPVDRGYEQYF. In DNA, the CDR3 is TGTGCCAGCTCACCGGTGGACAGGGGGTACGAGCAGTACTTC.